This entry features one T cell receptor (beta chain) sequence. No antigen is known for it. Within one base of it there is no much larger clone, and no base qualities were kept. Per the germline V gene, SNHLY is the CDR1 and FYNNEI is the CDR2. Trimming leaves V shorter by 6 bases and J shorter by 10 bases, with the junction holding 18 bases beyond the gene matches. The CDR3 starts with the cysteine, ends with the phenylalanine, and has 17 residues. The sequence is cut down to CDR3 DNA, 51 bases in frame from base 1. Memory CD4+ T cells, defined as all CD4+ cells except CD45RA+CCR7+CD95- naive cells, were FACS-sorted on a FACSAria III to over 98% purity. Healthy donor blood was obtained from blood donation centers in Switzerland. Positive selection with CD4 and CD14 magnetic microbeads was used to enrich total CD4+ T cells and monocytes. CD8+, CD14+, CD16+, CD56+, CD19+ and CD25-bright cells were excluded prior to sorting. In a couple of blood donors, total memory CD4+ T cells were sequenced directly ex vivo to assess in vivo expansion of bacteria-reactive clonotypes. Isolation of peripheral blood mononuclear cells from donor blood was performed with Ficoll-Paque Plus.

The data derive from a study of human CD4 T cells and Enterobacteriaceae (TCRdb year 2020). General findings and caveats noted by the study authors: In ex vivo samples, clonotypes with broad cross-reactivity seemed more expanded than specific clonotypes, as 11 of 19 and about 60% of the roughly 35 fell within the top 5%. The only basis for inferring the reactivity of ex vivo clonotypes was matching nucleotide sequences to CFSE-low cultures from the same donors.

The ex vivo total memory CD4+ samples were sequenced at deep level, which gave a detection sensitivity of one cell in 200,000. Genomic DNA was extracted from cell pellets with the QIAamp DNA Micro Kit, and its quantity and purity were checked by spectrophotometry. The immunoSEQ multiplex PCR assay was used to amplify TCR Vbeta CDR3 regions. Sequencing of amplicons was performed on the Illumina HiSeq platform. Each retrieved sequence was 87 nucleotides long and included the CDR3 region. Per the source publication's procedure: Each unique productive TCR Vbeta nucleotide sequence counted as a clonotype and was quantified by productive template frequency from ImmunoSEQ Analyzer V3.0. A threshold set at the top 5th percentile of each frequency-ranked repertoire was used to define expanded clonotypes. The R package fossil was used to compute repertoire overlap as Chao-Jaccard, and the R package MASS was used to visualize the overlap by nonmetric multidimensional scaling. In TCRdb, the immuneACCESS table is reduced to in-frame sequences with V and J assigned. These tables do not hold every clone; where another copy was compared, an unresolved V gene accounts for under half, and the others remain unexplained. V and J calls and clone size come straight from that table; D and trimming were deduced from the DNA. The sample table contains fewer than 35,000 clones; only one count was recorded for about 82% of them. Of the sample, approximately 0.95% falls within the top ten clones.

Recombination connected TRBV2 to TRBJ2-1, and 10 junctional nucleotides match TRBD2. The sequence came from a human donor in good health. The source material was memory CD4+ T cells from blood. According to the study, the label for this sample's cell subset or site signals: total memory CD4 T cells sorted directly ex vivo, unstimulated. CDR3 protein: CASRVLRASGGTIEQFF. The nucleotide sequence is TGTGCCAGCAGGGTCCTTAGGGCTAGCGGGGGCACAATAGAGCAGTTCTTC.